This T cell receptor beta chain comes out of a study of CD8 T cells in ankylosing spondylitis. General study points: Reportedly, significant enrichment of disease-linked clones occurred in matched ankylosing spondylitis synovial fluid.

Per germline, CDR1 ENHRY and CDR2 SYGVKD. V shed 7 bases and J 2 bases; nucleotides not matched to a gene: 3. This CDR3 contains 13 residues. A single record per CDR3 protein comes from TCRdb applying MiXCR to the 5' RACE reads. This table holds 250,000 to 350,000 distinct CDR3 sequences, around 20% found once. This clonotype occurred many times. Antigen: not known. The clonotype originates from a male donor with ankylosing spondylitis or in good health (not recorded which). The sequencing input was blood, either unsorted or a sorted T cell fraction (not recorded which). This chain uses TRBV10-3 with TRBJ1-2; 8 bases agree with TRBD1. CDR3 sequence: CAITWDRNYGYTF. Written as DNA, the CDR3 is TGTGCCATCACTTGGGACAGGAACTATGGCTACACCTTC.